Following are 4 T cell receptor beta chains from one sample sequenced in a study of T cell repertoires in cytomegalovirus infection. Their antigens remain unidentified. Each CDR3 protein gets one entry after TCRdb re-called the reads with MiXCR. This table holds a few hundred thousand distinct CDR3 sequences, around 30% found once. The source material was cultured PBMCs, sampled from culture after CMV antigen stimulation. Receptor source: a human donor in good health (CMV status not recorded). Some clones in this sample may be carry-over from other donors' samples.

The V and J genes are TRBV28 and TRBJ1-2; the D is unclear. V was trimmed by 6 bases and J by 11 bases, leaving 10 bases between them. Germline V gene lookup returns CDR1 MDHEN and CDR2 SYDVKM. The CDR3 sequence is 10 residues long. CDR3 nucleotide sequence: TGTGCCAGCAGGTATCTCCGGTACACCTTC. It is translated as CASRYLRYTF.

This clonotype was detected a few times. The rearrangement joins TRBV30 to TRBJ1-2; D remains ambiguous. V lost 1 base, J lost 3 bases, and 9 bases lay in between. The germline V gene encodes CDR1 GTSNPN and CDR2 SVGIG (reference sequence). The CDR3 consists of 13 residues. The CDR3 DNA sequence: TGTGCCTGGAGTGACCAGAAGGACTATGGCTACACCTTC. Translation gives CAWSDQKDYGYTF.

A few counts support this clonotype. The CDR3 spells CASSEGQGTDTQYF. The CDR3 coding sequence is TGTGCCAGCAGTGAGGGACAGGGAACAGATACGCAGTATTTT. The chain has TRBV6-1 and TRBJ2-3, with 9 bases that match TRBD1. The CDR3 has 14 amino acids. Germline V lookup: CDR1 MNHNS, CDR2 SASEGT. Trimming cost V 3 bases and J 3 bases; bases outside gene matches: 1.

There are a few counts of this clonotype. This chain uses TRBV6-2 or TRBV6-3 with TRBJ2-1, with 13 nucleotides matching TRBD2. V was clipped by 10 bases and J by 9 bases; unmatched bases: 6. The CDR3 loop spans 13 amino acids. Germline V gene sequence: CDR1 MNHEY, CDR2 SVGEGT. The CDR3 DNA reads TGTGCCACCGGACTAGCGGGAGTGGTTGAGCAGTTCTTC. Protein sequence: CATGLAGVVEQFF.